These T cell receptor beta chains were read from a single sample in a study of T-cell reconstitution after alpha-beta-depleted transplantation in children. TCRdb re-called the PCR reads with MiXCR, one entry per CDR3 protein. Found here are fewer than 350,000 distinct CDR3 sequences, 9.5% to 13% of them singletons; the top ten hold approximately 7%. This material consisted of PBMCs, taken before TCRalphabeta/CD19-depleted stem cell transplant. Receptors were obtained from a boy under three years old with acute myeloid leukemia, due to receive a stem cell transplant. The CDR3 runs from the conserved cysteine through the conserved F or W. A D gene is named only where the DNA matches it firmly. For some rows the clone size is stated as once, few or many, or as a class when expanded; others skip it.

abundance,v_gene,d_gene,j_gene,CDR3nt,CDR3aa
many,TRBV5-1,.,TRBJ2-1,TGCGCCAGCAGCTTGAACATAGGGCGGGCCTATTACAATGAGCAGTTCTTC,CASSLNIGRAYYNEQFF
many,TRBV12-3/TRBV12-4,.,TRBJ1-1,TGTGCCAGCAGTCCGAATGGGGGATTGAACACTGAAGCTTTCTTT,CASSPNGGLNTEAFF
few,TRBV20-1,.,TRBJ1-2,TGCAGTGCTTTAAAGAGGGGTCCCCAAGAGTCCGATATTACCCATGGCTACACCTTC,CSALKRGPQESDITHGYTF
few,TRBV28,TRBD1,TRBJ1-5,TGTGCCAGCAGTTTCTCCGGGACAGGGGGCAATCAGCCCCAGCATTTT,CASSFSGTGGNQPQHF
few,TRBV20-1,TRBD2,TRBJ2-2,TGCAGTGCTACAACGGGACTAGCGGGAGAGCCACGCGCCGGGGAGCTGTTTTTT,CSATTGLAGEPRAGELFF
.,TRBV7-6,TRBD1,TRBJ2-3,TGTGCCAGCAGCCTAGGGGGACAGGGGGACACAGATACGCAGTATTTT,CASSLGGQGDTDTQYF
many,TRBV5-1,TRBD2,TRBJ2-7,TGCGCCAGCAGCTGGCGGGGGGCAACCTACGAGCAGTACTTC,CASSWRGATYEQYF
many,TRBV28,.,TRBJ2-7,TGTGCCAGCAGTTTACCAGGGACCTACGAGCAGTACTTC,CASSLPGTYEQYF
.,TRBV28,TRBD1,TRBJ1-5,TGTGCCAGCAGTTGGACAGGGGGCAGACAGCCCCAGCATTTT,CASSWTGGRQPQHF
many,TRBV4-2,TRBD2,TRBJ2-5,TGTGCCAGCAGCCTCTTAGGACTAGCGGGCCAAGAGACCCAGTACTTC,CASSLLGLAGQETQYF
.,TRBV24-1,TRBD2,TRBJ2-1,TGTGGGACCAGTGATCGGAGCATAACGACTAGCGGGAGCAGCAAAACCTACAATGAGCAGTTCTTC,CGTSDRSITTSGSSKTYNEQFF
many,TRBV7-2,.,TRBJ2-7,TGTGCCAGCAGCTTAAGAGGACTAAAGTCCTACGAGCAGTACTTC,CASSLRGLKSYEQYF
many,TRBV5-1,.,TRBJ1-2,TGCGCCAGCAGCTTGGACAGGGTACTCTATGGCTACACCTTC,CASSLDRVLYGYTF
.,TRBV19,.,TRBJ2-1,TGTGCCAGTAAGGGGGCGGGAACTACCTGGGGGTCCTACAATGAGCAGTTCTTC,CASKGAGTTWGSYNEQFF
many,TRBV12-3/TRBV12-4,.,TRBJ1-5,TGTGCCAGCAGTTCATTAGGGGGGAGCAATCAGCCCCAGCATTTT,CASSSLGGSNQPQHF
many,TRBV5-5,TRBD1,TRBJ1-1,TGTGCCAGCAGCTCGCTAAAACAGGGGGACACTGAAGCTTTCTTT,CASSSLKQGDTEAFF
many,TRBV6-1,.,TRBJ2-7,TGTGCCAGCAGTGAAATCCCCAATTGGGACGAGCAGTACTTC,CASSEIPNWDEQYF
once,TRBV7-8,.,TRBJ2-1,TGTGCCAGCAGCTTATGGGCCCAGGGGAGGGATGAGCAGTTCTTC,CASSLWAQGRDEQFF
.,TRBV4-3,TRBD2,TRBJ2-3,TGCGCCAGCAGCCAAGCCGGGACTAGCGACACAGATACGCAGTATTTT,CASSQAGTSDTDTQYF
many,TRBV29-1,.,TRBJ2-1,TGCAGCGTTGAATCTATGGGCAATGAGCAGTTCTTC,CSVESMGNEQFF
many,TRBV2,.,TRBJ2-5,TGTGCCAGCATCGAGGGGGAGGGGGAGACCCAGTACTTC,CASIEGEGETQYF
many,TRBV27,TRBD2,TRBJ2-7,TGTGCCAGCAGTTCTTGGACTAGCTCCTACGAGCAGTACTTC,CASSSWTSSYEQYF
.,TRBV20-1,TRBD2,TRBJ2-7,TGCAGTGCCTCGGTAGCGGGAGTCCCCTACGAGCAGTACTTC,CSASVAGVPYEQYF
many,TRBV29-1,TRBD1,TRBJ2-5,TGCAGCGACGGGACAGCCCAGTACTTC,CSDGTAQYF
.,TRBV4-3,TRBD2,TRBJ2-1,TGCGCCAGCAGCCAAGATCTAAGCGGGAGGCTCTCCTACAATGAGCAGTTCTTC,CASSQDLSGRLSYNEQFF
.,TRBV11-2,.,TRBJ2-7,TGTGCCAGCAGCCCGGGTAGTCGGCAGTACTTC,CASSPGSRQYF
many,TRBV4-2,TRBD2,TRBJ2-5,TGTGCCAGCAGCCAAGCCGGGACTAGCGGTCAAGAGACCCAGTACTTC,CASSQAGTSGQETQYF
many,TRBV12-3/TRBV12-4,.,TRBJ2-5,TGTGCCAGCAGTTATACCCCCATACAAGAGACCCAGTACTTC,CASSYTPIQETQYF
many,TRBV15,.,TRBJ2-4,TGTGCCACCAGCAGAGACGTAGTAGCCAAAAACATTCAGTACTTC,CATSRDVVAKNIQYF
.,TRBV7-3,.,TRBJ2-7,TGTGCCTGCAGCTTAACTGGGGGTGAGCAGTACTTC,CACSLTGGEQYF
many,TRBV20-1,TRBD1,TRBJ1-2,TGCAGTGCCAAGACAGGGACCTATGGCTACACCTTC,CSAKTGTYGYTF
many,TRBV5-1,TRBD1,TRBJ2-1,TGCGCCAGCAGCTTGCCAAGGACAGGCAACAATGAGCAGTTCTTC,CASSLPRTGNNEQFF
many,TRBV6-1,.,TRBJ1-1,TGTGCCAGCAGTGGACAGTTCACTGAAGCTTTCTTT,CASSGQFTEAFF
few,TRBV7-9,.,TRBJ2-2,TGTGCCAGCAGCTTCTGGGTGGACACCGGGGAGCTGTTTTTT,CASSFWVDTGELFF
few,TRBV6-1,.,TRBJ2-4,TGTGCCAGCAGTGAATGGGGGTTGGCGGTGTACTTC,CASSEWGLAVYF
many,TRBV11-2,TRBD1,TRBJ2-5,TGTGCCAGCAGTCGGGACAGGGTCGAGACCCAGTACTTC,CASSRDRVETQYF
many,TRBV20-1,TRBD2,TRBJ2-7,TGCAGTCCCGCCCGGTGGTTAGCGGGGTTCTACGAGCAGTACTTC,CSPARWLAGFYEQYF
.,TRBV4-2,TRBD1,TRBJ2-7,TGTGCCAGCAGCCAACCGGGACAGGGGAGTGGCGAGCAGTACTTC,CASSQPGQGSGEQYF
few,TRBV20-1,TRBD1,TRBJ2-3,TGCAGTACAAACAGGGGGACCACAGATACGCAGTATTTT,CSTNRGTTDTQYF
many,TRBV20-1,.,TRBJ2-1,TGCAGTGACGACCGGCGGAGACACAATGAGCAGTTCTTC,CSDDRRRHNEQFF
many,TRBV9,.,TRBJ2-4,TGTGCCAGCAGCCTCGGGCCTATTCCCGGCAAAAACATTCAGTACTTC,CASSLGPIPGKNIQYF
many,TRBV29-1,TRBD1,TRBJ2-2,TGCAGCGTACTGACAGGGGGGAACACCGGGGAGCTGTTTTTT,CSVLTGGNTGELFF
.,TRBV11-2,.,TRBJ2-5,TGTGCCAGCAGCTTAAAAGCGCACTACCGGGAGACCCAGTACTTC,CASSLKAHYRETQYF
many,TRBV20-1,TRBD2,TRBJ2-7,TGCAGTGCCCCGACTAGCGGGAGACACGAGCAGTACTTC,CSAPTSGRHEQYF
many,TRBV20-1,.,TRBJ2-2,TGCAGTGCTAGAGCCATTCGGATAACCGGGGAGCTGTTTTTT,CSARAIRITGELFF
once,TRBV28,.,TRBJ2-3,TGTGCCAGCAGTTTGGGCAGTAGGACAGATACGCAGTATTTT,CASSLGSRTDTQYF
many,TRBV29-1,.,TRBJ1-2,TGCAGCGTTCGAGGGGCCTATGGCTACACCTTC,CSVRGAYGYTF
.,TRBV30,.,TRBJ2-1,TGTGCCTGGAGTTTCGGCTACAATGAGCAGTTCTTC,CAWSFGYNEQFF
.,TRBV18,.,TRBJ2-1,TGTGCCAGCTCACCACGGATCCGTTACAATGAGCAGTTCTTC,CASSPRIRYNEQFF
many,TRBV29-1,TRBD1,TRBJ1-1,TGCAGCGTTGAAGAAGGGACAGGGTTCACTGAAGCTTTCTTT,CSVEEGTGFTEAFF
many,TRBV12-3/TRBV12-4,TRBD2,TRBJ2-7,TGTGCCAGCAGCGAAAATTCGGGATCCGGGACTAGCGACTTC,CASSENSGSGTSDF
once,TRBV18,TRBD1,TRBJ1-5,TGTGCCAGCTCACCACCGGAGGGGGCGAGCAATCAGCCCCAGCATTTT,CASSPPEGASNQPQHF
few,TRBV18,.,TRBJ1-1,TGTGCCAGCTCAGATTCGGATTACACTGAAGCTTTCTTT,CASSDSDYTEAFF
many,TRBV20-1,TRBD1,TRBJ1-2,TGCAGTGCTCGGACAGGGCTGTATGGCTACACCTTC,CSARTGLYGYTF
many,TRBV20-1,TRBD2,TRBJ2-7,TGCAGTGCTAGAGATCGGGAGGGACTAGCGGTTCACGAGCAGTACTTC,CSARDREGLAVHEQYF